The 5 T cell receptor beta chains given below trace back to one sample, sequenced in a study of CD8 T cells in Susac syndrome. Random hexamers were used to reverse transcribe roughly 0.45 to 1 ug of RNA. Using its own MiXCR run on the immunoSEQ multiplex PCR reads, TCRdb lists one record per CDR3 protein. Among 300,000 or so distinct CDR3 sequences listed, around 92% were seen once. The source material was CD4+ T cells from PBMCs. These receptors were obtained from a human donor with multiple sclerosis.

In this sample, this clonotype turned up once. The chain employs TRBV7-3 and TRBJ2-5; 9 bases match TRBD1. Germline V gene lookup returns CDR1 SGHTA and CDR2 FQGTGA. This CDR3 is 14 amino acids long. V lost 4 bases and J lost 4; bases outside the gene matches: 4. CDR3: CASSSGQGIETQYF. CDR3 in DNA: TGTGCCAGCAGCTCGGGACAGGGTATAGAGACCCAGTACTTC.

The V and J genes are TRBV4-1 and TRBJ2-3; D may be TRBD1 or TRBD2 (7 bases each). This CDR3 spans 18 amino acids. V lost 0 bases, J lost 4 bases, and 20 bases lay in between. Germline CDR1 is MGHRA and CDR2 is YSYEKL. The CDR3 spells CASSQDRRETGQPDTQYF. CDR3 coding DNA: TGCGCCAGCAGCCAAGACCGGCGGGAGACAGGGCAGCCAGATACGCAGTATTTT.

V usage is TRBV12-3 or TRBV12-4 and J usage is TRBJ2-6; D is tentatively TRBD1 or TRBD2 (5 bases each). The CDR3 spans 20 residues. Deletions cut 1 base from V and 0 bases from J, with 19 bases between. The CDR3 nucleotides are TGTGCCAGCAGTTTAGAAACGGGGCCGGCTGTGATCTCTGGGGCCAACGTCCTGACTTTC. Encoded protein: CASSLETGPAVISGANVLTF.

In this sample, this clonotype turned up a few times. The junction does not match germline at one end; this may be a read error. J is TRBJ2-3 and V is TRBV7-7; D is uncertain. The CDR3 contains 13 residues. Germline V CDR1 and CDR2: SSHAT, FNYEAQ (reference sequence). As DNA, the CDR3 is TGTGCTAGCAGCTTGGACAGCACAGATACGCAGTATTTT. Residues: CASSLDSTDTQYF.

The J gene is TRBJ2-2, the V gene TRBV12-3 or TRBV12-4; 7 bases agree with TRBD2. The CDR3 has 16 amino acids. With 8 bases clipped from V and 5 bases from J, the junction kept 14 bases outside the gene matches. The CDR3 DNA reads TGTGCCAGCGCCCATGGGGCTAGCGGAGCTACCGGGGAGCTGTTTTTT. The encoded protein is CASAHGASGATGELFF.